This passage covers 4 T cell receptor beta chains from one sample sequenced in a study of shared clonotypes between healthy human individuals. Method: immunoSEQ multiplex PCR; TCRdb's copy keeps in-frame clones and lacks some. This sample has about 2.4 million clones, with 90% to 95% found just once. Sequencing input: naive CD4+ T cells sorted from blood. As for subset: CD45RA+ positively selected. The receptor source for this set is a man younger than 30 in good health.

The rearrangement joins TRBV23-1 to TRBJ1-5; 7 bases line up with TRBD1. TRBV23-1 is an ORF; its function is uncertain. J lost 1 base, V lost 0 bases, and 3 bases had no gene match. The CDR3 has 16 amino acids. The CDR3 DNA sequence: TGCGCCAGCAGTCAATCGGCGGGACAGAGCAATCAGCCCCAGCATTTT. It translates to CASSQSAGQSNQPQHF.

This clone was found once. The V gene is TRBV19, the J gene TRBJ1-3; D gene uncertain. In germline, CDR1 is LNHDA, CDR2 SQIVND (reference sequence). The CDR3 length is 13 residues. Trimming pared 7 bases from V and 4 bases from J, leaving 11 bases between. CDR3 sequence: CASTPGGGNTIYF. The CDR3 region has the DNA TGTGCCAGTACCCCGGGAGGAGGAAACACCATATATTTT.

This chain uses TRBV7-2 with TRBJ1-4; no reliable D call. The CDR3 is 14 residues long. CDR1 and CDR2 from the germline V gene are SGHTA and FQGNSA. V lost 5 bases and J 5 bases, leaving 12 bases between the germline ends. The CDR3 sequence: CASSPVVGNEKLFF. The CDR3 DNA reads as TGTGCCAGCAGCCCCGTGGTCGGGAATGAAAAACTGTTTTTT.

The chain couples TRBV27 to TRBJ2-3, with D unclear. Germline values: CDR1 MNHEY, CDR2 SMNVEV (reference sequence). The CDR3 is 15 amino acids. Trimming took 5 bases from V and 0 from J, leaving 12 bases between them. CDR3 in DNA: TGTGCCAGCAGTGCGGACGGATCTAGCACAGATACGCAGTATTTT. This encodes CASSADGSSTDTQYF.